Listed here is a single T cell receptor beta chain. This clonotype has a handful of counts. The antigen it binds to is not known. Per-base quality was not reported, and no clone a single base away is much larger than it. The time point label of this sample denotes: patch test 1, 2 weeks after DPC sensitization. In the paper's terms, the treatment or condition label means: therapeutic diphenylcyclopropenone sensitization with weekly scalp DPC. At each patch-test visit, blood was drawn before the patch test was applied. To be eligible, patients had to be aged 18 to 70, diagnosed with alopecia and judged suitable for DPC therapy, while pregnant patients were excluded. Total RNA was extracted from unfractionated whole blood collected in Tempus Blood RNA tubes. Library preparation was by RACE. Sequenced using a NextSeq 500. Library preparation attached unique molecular identifiers to individual cDNA molecules for quantitative, reproducible TCR counting. Each blood RNA sample was used to sequence both TCR alpha and TCR beta chains. Per the original workflow: The median number of TCRs per sample was 85,000 to 100,000, ranging from about 20,000 to 750,000. V, J and CDR3 annotation of the TCR reads was performed with the Decombinator software suite. To make PS versus PT1 abundance plots, every sample was subsampled to the same number of TCRs (28,000). TCRs were defined as expanded if absent before sensitization and observed at least eight times at the 2-week time point. Clones were called with MiXCR by TCRdb after fastp trimmed the public reads at Q25, and only in-frame beta chains were retained. For every CDR3 protein sequence, its rows merge into one entry that carries the most common genes and DNA. TCRdb, not the original authors, processed these V and J calls. This sample lists fewer than 60,000 distinct CDR3 sequences; 9.3% were detected once. Around 4% of the sample comes from the top ten.

This specimen belongs to a study of human T cells and chemical hapten exposure (dated by TCRdb to the early 2020s). Regarding the research as a whole: For sensitization, 2% DPC in acetone was applied to a 2 cm by 2 cm area of upper inner arm skin. Throughout the approximately 24-week study period, patients were also given weekly therapeutic DPC doses on the scalp. Patch testing on the upper back used Finn chambers containing 0.01% DPC, with scoring done after 6 days according to International Contact Dermatitis Research Group standards. Libraries were pooled for sequencing, and variation in per-sample TCR yields was attributed mainly to small differences in library volumes within the pool. Blood samples were taken from patients before sensitization (week 0) and then at 2, 6 and about 24 weeks after DPC sensitization. Alopecia areata with under or over 50% scalp involvement, alopecia totalis and alopecia universalis were represented in the patient cohort, which was mostly female. In alopecia patients, the study followed how the peripheral blood TCR repertoire changed in vivo over primary and secondary sensitization to diphenylcyclopropenone (DPC), a hapten. Blood for TCR sequencing was provided by twenty-nine alopecia patients at one to four time points (pre-sensitization, 2, 6 and 24 weeks).

There are 17 amino acids in the CDR3, from cysteine to phenylalanine inclusive. Only CDR3 DNA remains: 51 bases, in frame from the first base. V ends up 0 bases short and J 0 bases short, with an unmatched junction base count of 8. CDR1 and CDR2 were assigned from the germline V gene as MGHRA and YSYEKL. Broad study findings and their caveats: DPC sensitization did not change the number of TCRs with a frequency above 1 in 1000, and there was no evidence of changes in global repertoire structure. Expanded TCRs formed significantly more large CDR3 similarity clusters than pre-sensitization or healthy control sets, consistent with antigen-driven responses. Repeated subsampling changed both the strength of the expansion versus patch-test correlation and the threshold at which that correlation became significant. Alopecia, a presumed autoimmune disease, was present in all patients, so the immune response of the patients might differ from that of healthy individuals. Patch test score correlated positively with the number of PT1 expanded TCRs, reaching significance at thresholds 8, 16 and 32 but not at 4.

The V gene is TRBV4-1 and the J gene is TRBJ2-7, and 7 junction bases match TRBD1. This receptor was obtained from a woman aged 45-65 years with alopecia areata. Some clones in this sample may be carry-over from other donors' samples. The source was whole blood, collected in connection with sensitization to the hapten diphenylcyclopropenone (DPC). The CDR3 amino acid sequence is: CASSQDRAGGSSYEQYF. The sequence in DNA is TGCGCCAGCAGCCAAGACCGGGCAGGGGGTAGCTCCTACGAGCAGTACTTC.